These T cell receptor beta chains were read from a single sample in a study of CD8 T cells in Susac syndrome. TCRdb ran MiXCR on the immunoSEQ multiplex PCR reads and lists one entry per CDR3 protein. The sample carries some 260,000 distinct CDR3 sequences, roughly 85% recorded once. Sample: CD8+ T cells from PBMCs. The receptors stem from a human donor with multiple sclerosis. Both conserved end residues are part of each CDR3. D genes are given only for firm matches. Rows give clone size only sometimes, using once, few, many, or a class for an expanded clone.

clone size	D gene	J gene	V gene	CDR3 protein	CDR3 DNA
.	TRBD2	TRBJ2-7	TRBV29-1	CSVDAGDGYEQYF	TGCAGCGTTGACGCGGGAGATGGCTACGAGCAGTACTTC
.	.	TRBJ2-7	TRBV7-9	CASSLSSHEQYF	TGTGCCAGCAGCTTAAGCTCCCACGAGCAGTACTTC
.	.	TRBJ2-5	TRBV28	CASSLVVQETQYF	TGTGCCAGCAGTTTGGTGGTTCAAGAGACCCAGTACTTC
.	.	TRBJ1-2	TRBV27	CASSLYGPGGYTF	TGTGCCAGCAGTTTATACGGTCCGGGTGGCTACACCTTC
.	.	TRBJ1-1	TRBV7-9	CASSFTGTSTEAFF	TGTGCCAGCAGCTTCACCGGGACGAGCACTGAAGCTTTCTTT
.	.	TRBJ1-1	TRBV12-3/TRBV12-4	CASSLGNYEAFF	TGTGCCAGCAGTTTGGGAAACTATGAAGCTTTCTTT
.	.	TRBJ2-2	TRBV27	CASSPTTLLNTGELFF	TGTGCCAGCAGTCCCACGACACTCCTCAACACCGGGGAGCTGTTTTTT
.	TRBD2	TRBJ2-1	TRBV2	CASIFGTSNEQFF	TGTGCCAGCATTTTCGGGACTAGCAATGAGCAGTTCTTC
.	.	TRBJ2-2	TRBV29-1	CSSPGELFF	TGCAGCTCACCCGGGGAGCTGTTTTTT
.	.	TRBJ1-1	TRBV4-1	CASSPRKGQGIPEAFF	TGCGCCAGCAGCCCCCGGAAGGGGCAGGGAATCCCTGAAGCTTTCTTT
.	TRBD1	TRBJ2-2	TRBV28	CASTRGTGNTGELFF	TGTGCCAGCACGAGGGGGACAGGGAACACCGGGGAGCTGTTTTTT
.	TRBD1	TRBJ1-5	TRBV27	CASSLSGQGWKPQHF	TGTGCCAGCAGTTTGTCGGGACAGGGGTGGAAGCCCCAGCATTTT
.	.	TRBJ2-7	TRBV9	CASSVQGEDYEQYF	TGTGCCAGCAGCGTACAAGGCGAGGATTACGAGCAGTACTTC
few	.	TRBJ2-1	TRBV21-1	CASRSAGGSSYNEQFF	TGTGCCAGCAGATCGGCGGGCGGGAGCTCCTACAATGAGCAGTTCTTC
.	TRBD2	TRBJ2-1	TRBV2	CASSPTTGLEVYNEQFF	TGTGCCAGCAGTCCGACCACGGGACTAGAAGTATACAATGAGCAGTTCTTC